These 6 T cell receptor beta chains came from one sample sequenced in a study of CD8+ T cells in alopecia areata. Treatment described: oral pan-JAK inhibitor, 5-10 mg twice daily. Following extraction, RNA underwent reverse transcription to cDNA, which served as the sequencing template. Profiled with immunoSEQ multiplex PCR; TCRdb holds only in-frame clones, not every one. Here the sample spans around 190,000 clones, around 60% being singletons. The sequencing used CD4+ T cells sorted from blood, collected around week 50, from a patient treated with tofacitinib. These TCRs come from a human donor with alopecia areata.

CDR3 sequence reads: CSSEGGQASTDTQYF. DNA for the CDR3: TGCAGCAGCGAGGGGGGACAGGCCAGCACAGATACGCAGTATTTT. The rearrangement joins TRBV29-1 to TRBJ2-3; 8 nucleotides line up with TRBD1. Per the germline V gene, CDR1 is SQVTM and CDR2 is ANQGSEA. J gave up 0 bases and V 8 bases, and 10 bases lay outside the gene matches. The CDR3 totals 15 residues.

This chain uses TRBV10-3 with TRBJ2-4; TRBD2 might be the D (5 bases). Deletions cut 7 bases from V and 2 bases from J, with 15 bases between. Germline CDR1 and CDR2: ENHRY and SYGVKD. CDR3 length equals 15 residues. In DNA form, the CDR3 reads TGTGCCATCACCCCGGACGGGATGTCCAAAAACATTCAGTACTTC. Its protein product is CAITPDGMSKNIQYF.

The gene calls are TRBV23-1 and TRBJ1-5; no firm D call. TRBV23-1 is recorded as an ORF, its role being uncertain. This CDR3 comprises 14 residues. Trimming left V 9 bases short and J 2 bases short, with 14 bases between. The CDR3 nucleotides are TGCGCCAGTCCAGGCGGGGAGGGCAATCAGCCCCAGCATTTT. It codes for CASPGGEGNQPQHF.

The V gene is TRBV6-1, the J gene TRBJ2-3; maybe TRBD2 (5 bases). The CDR3 loop spans 12 amino acids. From germline, CDR1 is MNHNS and CDR2 SASEGT. V lost 8 bases to trimming and J lost 2 bases, with 8 bases between them. CDR3 DNA sequence: TGTGCCAGCGGACTTTACACAGATACGCAGTATTTT. Protein: CASGLYTDTQYF.

The V gene is TRBV15, the J gene TRBJ1-6; D is unresolved. Germline loops: CDR1 LNHNV, CDR2 YYDKDF (reference sequence). CDR3 size: 14 residues. V shed 6 bases and J shed 6 bases, with 12 bases lying between them. The CDR3 here is CATRNMGPNSPLHF. In nucleotides, the CDR3 is TGTGCCACCAGGAATATGGGCCCTAATTCACCCCTCCACTTT. The full variable domain, in which reference TRBV15 and TRBJ1-6 provide the parts outside the CDR3, is DAMVIQNPRYQVTQFGKPVTLSCSQTLNHNVMYWYQQKSSQAPKLLFHYYDKDFNNEADTPDNFQSRRPNTSFCFLDIRSPGLGDTAMYLCATRNMGPNSPLHFGNGTRLTVT.

In its sample, this clone was seen once. The chain combines TRBV5-1 with TRBJ2-7; D not certain. The CDR3 contains 13 residues. V was trimmed by 2 bases and J by 2 bases, leaving 8 bases between them. Per the germline V gene, CDR1 is SGHRS and CDR2 is YFSETQ. Written as DNA, the CDR3 is TGCGCCAGCAGCTTAACCCAAACCTACGAGCAGTACTTC. It encodes CASSLTQTYEQYF.